This is a list of T cell receptor beta chains from one sample in a study of blood T cell repertoires in COVID-19. TCRdb's copy holds only in-frame clones and misses some; the assay was immunoSEQ multiplex PCR. The table records around 260,000 clones, approximately 84% of them present only once. The sample comprised peripheral blood. The receptors derive from a person aged 65 to 79 with COVID-19, enrolled during active disease. The CDR3 runs from the conserved cysteine through the conserved F or W. A D gene is named only where the DNA matches it firmly. Some rows mark clone size as missing; the rest say once, few, many or name a class of expanded clone.

abundance,v_gene,d_gene,j_gene,CDR3aa,CDR3nt
NA,TRBV11-2,TRBD2,TRBJ2-1,CASSLGTSGGDAEFF,TGTGCCAGCAGCTTAGGGACTAGCGGGGGGGACGCGGAGTTCTTC
NA,TRBV19,TRBD2,TRBJ2-7,CATGPGGLFSGEQYF,TGTGCCACCGGACCGGGGGGGCTTTTTAGCGGGGAGCAGTACTTC
NA,TRBV14,NA,TRBJ1-4,CASSLGTPAYEKLFF,TGTGCCAGCAGCCTTGGGACACCAGCTTATGAAAAACTGTTTTTT
NA,TRBV4-3,TRBD1,TRBJ1-1,CASSQDPGQYTEAFF,TGCGCCAGCAGCCAAGATCCGGGACAGTACACTGAAGCTTTCTTT
NA,TRBV10-3,TRBD2,TRBJ2-2,CAISAPPGRANTGELFF,TGTGCCATCAGTGCCCCCCCCGGGAGGGCTAACACCGGGGAGCTGTTTTTT
NA,TRBV24-1,NA,TRBJ1-5,CATSSVYSNQPQHF,TGTGCCACCAGTTCCGTGTATAGCAATCAGCCCCAGCATTTT
NA,TRBV5-6,NA,TRBJ1-5,CASSWGFNQPQHF,TGTGCCAGCAGCTGGGGCTTCAATCAGCCCCAGCATTTT
NA,TRBV19,NA,TRBJ1-1,CASSQANTEAFF,TGTGCCAGTAGTCAAGCGAACACTGAAGCTTTCTTT
NA,TRBV19,NA,TRBJ1-5,CASSITIGDNQPQHF,TGTGCCAGTAGTATAACCATAGGGGACAATCAGCCCCAGCATTTT
NA,TRBV9,NA,TRBJ2-2,CASSVAAGELFF,TGTGCCAGCAGCGTAGCTGCCGGGGAGCTGTTTTTT
NA,TRBV6-5,NA,TRBJ1-5,CASSYSRRQDNQPQHF,TGTGCCAGCAGTTACTCCAGAAGACAGGACAATCAGCCCCAGCATTTT
NA,TRBV12-5,NA,TRBJ1-2,CASAAGIRVGYTF,TGTGCTAGTGCCGCCGGGATACGAGTCGGCTACACCTTC
once,TRBV5-1,TRBD1,TRBJ2-6,CASSPRTGSSGANVLTF,TGCGCCAGCAGCCCCCGGACAGGGAGCTCTGGGGCCAACGTCCTGACTTTC
NA,TRBV5-1,NA,TRBJ1-2,CASSLEGKGYGGYTF,TGCGCCAGCAGCTTGGAAGGGAAGGGGTACGGAGGCTACACCTTC
NA,TRBV6-5,TRBD2,TRBJ2-7,CASRGLAGTLEQYF,TGTGCCAGCAGGGGACTAGCGGGGACTCTCGAGCAGTACTTC
NA,TRBV30,NA,TRBJ2-1,CAWSSRNEQFF,TGTGCCTGGAGTAGTAGAAATGAGCAGTTCTTC
NA,TRBV11-2,NA,TRBJ2-1,CASSLRRGNEQFF,TGTGCCAGCAGCTTACGGCGGGGCAATGAGCAGTTCTTC
NA,TRBV4-3,NA,TRBJ1-5,CASSQDFGGTGAQHF,TGCGCCAGCAGCCAAGATTTCGGGGGAACTGGGGCCCAGCATTTT
NA,TRBV3-1/TRBV3-2,TRBD2,TRBJ2-7,CASSQLTSGNYEQYF,TGTGCCAGCAGCCAGCTGACTAGCGGGAACTACGAGCAGTACTTC
NA,TRBV28,NA,TRBJ2-3,CASSPTRQVTPQYF,TGTGCCAGCAGTCCTACCAGACAGGTCACTCCGCAGTATTTT
NA,TRBV28,NA,TRBJ1-6,CASSSVDYNSPLHF,TGTGCCAGCAGCTCGGTAGACTATAATTCACCCCTCCACTTT
NA,TRBV11-2,NA,TRBJ2-7,CASSQSGNYEQYF,TGTGCCAGCAGCCAGAGCGGAAACTACGAGCAGTACTTC
NA,TRBV24-1,NA,TRBJ1-3,CATSSGGNTIYF,TGTGCCACCAGCTCGGGTGGAAACACCATATATTTT
NA,TRBV13,TRBD1,TRBJ1-1,CASSFGTGRMDTEAFF,TGTGCCAGCAGCTTCGGGACAGGGAGGATGGACACTGAAGCTTTCTTT
NA,TRBV4-1,TRBD1,TRBJ1-3,CASSHQTGGSGNTIYF,TGCGCCAGCAGCCACCAAACAGGGGGCTCTGGAAACACCATATATTTT
NA,TRBV30,TRBD1,TRBJ2-7,CAWSVVWLRDRGPPNTYEQYF,TGTGCCTGGAGTGTAGTTTGGTTACGAGACAGGGGGCCCCCAAACACCTACGAGCAGTACTTC
NA,TRBV3-1/TRBV3-2,NA,TRBJ2-7,CASSPTGAYEQYF,TGTGCCAGCAGCCCGACGGGGGCCTACGAGCAGTACTTC
NA,TRBV5-4,TRBD2,TRBJ2-2,CASSRTSGRASTGELFF,TGTGCCAGCAGCCGGACTAGCGGGAGGGCCTCCACCGGGGAGCTGTTTTTT
NA,TRBV6-2/TRBV6-3,TRBD2,TRBJ2-5,CASSGTSGRADQETQYF,TGTGCCAGCAGCGGGACTAGCGGGAGGGCCGATCAAGAGACCCAGTACTTC
few,TRBV7-2,NA,TRBJ1-5,CASSLRGRWIYSNQPQHF,TGTGCCAGCAGCTTGCGGGGACGGTGGATATATAGCAATCAGCCCCAGCATTTT
few,TRBV3-1/TRBV3-2,NA,TRBJ1-5,CASSLFGQPQHF,TGTGCCAGCAGCCTTTTCGGTCAGCCCCAGCATTTT
once,TRBV7-6,TRBD2,TRBJ2-7,CASSRLAGQTYEQYF,TGTGCCAGCAGTAGACTAGCGGGACAAACCTACGAGCAGTACTTC
NA,TRBV18,TRBD2,TRBJ2-7,CASSLTGTSGYEQYF,TGTGCCAGCTCACTCACCGGGACTAGCGGCTACGAGCAGTACTTC
NA,TRBV6-5,NA,TRBJ1-2,CASSPSRTYGYTF,TGTGCCAGCAGTCCATCCAGAACCTATGGCTACACCTTC
NA,TRBV24-1,TRBD2,TRBJ2-5,CATSLAGSREETQYF,TGTGCCACCAGCCTAGCGGGGAGTAGGGAAGAGACCCAGTACTTC
NA,TRBV29-1,NA,TRBJ2-5,CSAPTVGETQYF,TGCAGCGCCCCGACAGTCGGAGAGACCCAGTACTTC
NA,TRBV27,NA,TRBJ2-1,CASSSRQVLSYNEQFF,TGTGCCAGCAGTTCCCGACAGGTCCTTTCCTACAATGAGCAGTTCTTC
NA,TRBV23-1,NA,TRBJ2-1,CASNLFHTSSYNEQFF,TGCGCCAGCAATCTGTTCCATACTAGTTCCTACAATGAGCAGTTCTTC
NA,TRBV27,NA,TRBJ1-6,CASSYRASSYNSPLHF,TGTGCCAGCAGTTACAGGGCAAGCTCCTATAATTCACCCCTCCACTTT
once,TRBV29-1,NA,TRBJ2-7,CSVGAGSAYEQYF,TGCAGCGTAGGCGCGGGAAGCGCGTACGAGCAGTACTTC
NA,TRBV30,TRBD2,TRBJ2-7,CAWSVHGSGRSYEQYF,TGTGCCTGGAGTGTACACGGTAGCGGGAGGTCCTACGAGCAGTACTTC
few,TRBV2,NA,TRBJ1-1,CASRDIGTEAFF,TGTGCCAGCAGGGACATTGGGACTGAAGCTTTCTTT
NA,TRBV12-3/TRBV12-4,NA,TRBJ1-2,CASSLGGNYGYTF,TGTGCCAGCAGTTTGGGGGGAAACTATGGCTACACCTTC
once,TRBV10-1,TRBD2,TRBJ2-7,CASSHGREAGEGTRIDEQYF,TGCGCCAGCAGCCACGGTAGAGAAGCGGGAGAAGGAACTCGGATAGACGAGCAGTACTTC
NA,TRBV10-3,TRBD1,TRBJ1-1,CAISEGQGSTEAFF,TGTGCCATCAGTGAGGGACAGGGCTCGACTGAAGCTTTCTTT
once,TRBV7-2,NA,TRBJ2-2,CASSLSPWATGELFF,TGTGCCAGCAGCTTAAGTCCTTGGGCCACCGGGGAGCTGTTTTTT
once,TRBV7-7,NA,TRBJ1-5,CASSLDLGGVRRDSNQPQHF,TGTGCCAGCAGCTTAGATTTGGGGGGGGTCAGGAGGGATAGCAATCAGCCCCAGCATTTT
few,TRBV6-2/TRBV6-3,NA,TRBJ1-2,CASSRDTVNHGYTF,TGTGCCAGCAGTAGGGACACCGTAAATCATGGCTACACCTTC
NA,TRBV19,TRBD1,TRBJ1-1,CASRTSGGRDTEAFF,TGTGCCAGTAGAACCTCAGGGGGCAGGGACACTGAAGCTTTCTTT
NA,TRBV5-8,TRBD2,TRBJ2-1,CASSPGLAGALNEQFF,TGTGCCAGCAGCCCGGGACTAGCGGGAGCTCTGAATGAGCAGTTCTTC
NA,TRBV4-1,TRBD1,TRBJ1-3,CASSQQGGSGNTIYF,TGCGCCAGCAGCCAACAGGGGGGCTCTGGAAACACCATATATTTT
NA,TRBV7-9,NA,TRBJ1-4,CASSLVRSGGREKLFF,TGTGCCAGCAGCTTAGTTCGGTCAGGTGGCCGTGAAAAACTGTTTTTT
NA,TRBV23-1,TRBD1,TRBJ1-4,CASRTRDRGNEKLFF,TGCGCCAGCAGGACCCGGGACAGGGGTAATGAAAAACTGTTTTTT